This T cell receptor beta chain was observed in a study of blood T cells in healthy people across ages (dated by TCRdb to 2014 to 2015). Describing the broader study: In model experiments, template switching captured about one uniquely barcoded TCR beta cDNA molecule for every two T cells. Using deep sequencing normalized with unique cDNA molecular identifiers, the study measured how TCR beta repertoire diversity changes with age. The donors were split into four age groups: young (average 16 years), middle-aged (about 40), aged (approximately 59) and long-lived (roughly 80). To avoid experimental bias, donors of different ages were spread randomly across the sequencing lanes. Using the same blood draw, the study looked at two additional independent replicas of 1 million unique cDNA reads for two donors, one aged 18 to 30 and the other aged 80 or older.

What the work shows at the level of the full study, not this receptor alone: Estimates of total diversity based on one million sequenced T cells were considered lower bounds and underestimates. The CMV infection status of donors was not known, potentially confounding age-related changes in expanded clonotypes. Since profiling was done on bulk unsorted PBMCs, naive and antigen-experienced compartments could not be conclusively compared. Compared with the aged group, the long-lived group had more naive CD4+ T cells, fewer expanded clones and increased TCR diversity, suggesting age selection. Observed TCR beta diversity per million T cells fell roughly linearly with age, and a significant reduction was already apparent by age roughly 40. A strong correlation was found between observed TCR beta diversity and the percentage of naive T cells measured by flow cytometry.

On this clonotype: What antigen it recognizes has not been identified. Qualities for individual bases were not recorded, and no much larger clone is one base off.

Preparation of the library involved 5' RACE. TCRdb lists the instrument as Illumina HiSeq 2500. A second PCR of roughly 6 to 11 cycles was run with a J-beta primer mix and a sample-barcoded 5' primer. A template-switch 5' adaptor carrying 12 random nucleotides introduced a unique molecular identifier onto each TCR beta cDNA molecule. Each sample yielded at least 2.5 million CDR3-containing paired-end reads. All of the RNA was converted into first-strand cDNA using the Mint cDNA synthesis kit, with a TRBC-specific oligonucleotide serving as the primer. After uracil-DNA glycosylase treatment, a first 18-cycle PCR used universal primers M1SS and BC2_uni_R on all cDNA. For the original study's pipeline: Each sample was normalized by randomly selecting 1 million high-quality reads, each carrying a distinct molecular identifier. Reads with shared molecular identifiers were discarded instead of being binned into consensus sequences. CDR3 identification, clonotype clustering and error correction used MiTCR with a Q25 quality threshold and the strictest error-elimination algorithm. A nonparametric unseen species model using Euler transformation provided a lower-bound estimate of total TCR beta diversity. The raw public reads went through TCRdb reprocessing: fastp at Q25, MiXCR clone calling, in-frame beta chains kept. Rows matching on CDR3 protein sequence are summarized as one entry with the most common DNA and genes. The V and J calls, along with clone size, are taken from TCRdb and not from the paper's own processing. Counted in this sample were 1,500,000 or so distinct CDR3 sequences; approximately 43% of them appeared once. Approximately 4.1% of the sample is in the top ten clones.

In the germline V gene, CDR1 corresponds to SGHTA and CDR2 to FQGNSA. The CDR3 has 15 amino acids, counting the end cysteine and phenylalanine. Only the CDR3 DNA stays, 45 bases, in frame from base 1. Germline trimming: 4 bases from V, 11 bases from J; junction bases outside gene matches: 9. Systemically healthy Caucasian individuals from Russia, approximately 39 in total and aged about 6 to 90 years, were included as donors. Around 9.9 milliliters of peripheral blood were collected from each donor into EDTA-treated Vacutainer tubes. Ficoll-Paque density-gradient centrifugation was used to isolate PBMCs, with at least 7 million per sample. Total RNA, at least 6 micrograms per sample, was extracted from PBMCs with Trizol reagent. Naive CD45RAhigh/CD27high T cell percentages were measured by flow cytometry on a PBMC aliquot from every donor.

The chain is made from TRBV7-2 and TRBJ2-5; 14 of the junction bases match TRBD2. The receptor's source is a woman younger than 35 in good health. The sample comprised blood. The DNA is TGTGCCAGCAGCTGCGGGACTAGCGGGAGAAATGAGCAGTACTTC. Its coded protein is CASSCGTSGRNEQYF.